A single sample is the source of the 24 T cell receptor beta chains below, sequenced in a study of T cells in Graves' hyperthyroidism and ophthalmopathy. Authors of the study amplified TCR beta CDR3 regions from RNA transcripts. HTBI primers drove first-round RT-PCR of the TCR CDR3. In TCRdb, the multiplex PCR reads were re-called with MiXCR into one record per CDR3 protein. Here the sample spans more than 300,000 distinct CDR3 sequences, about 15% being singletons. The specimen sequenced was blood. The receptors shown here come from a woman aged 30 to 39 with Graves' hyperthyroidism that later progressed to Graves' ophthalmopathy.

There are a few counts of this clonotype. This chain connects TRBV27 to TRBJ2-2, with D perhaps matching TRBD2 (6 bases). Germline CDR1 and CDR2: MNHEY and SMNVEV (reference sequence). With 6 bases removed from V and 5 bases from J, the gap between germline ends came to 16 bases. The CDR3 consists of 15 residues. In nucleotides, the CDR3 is TGTGCCAGCAGGTTCCCTTCTGGGGGGACCGGGGAGCTGTTTTTT. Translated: CASRFPSGGTGELFF.

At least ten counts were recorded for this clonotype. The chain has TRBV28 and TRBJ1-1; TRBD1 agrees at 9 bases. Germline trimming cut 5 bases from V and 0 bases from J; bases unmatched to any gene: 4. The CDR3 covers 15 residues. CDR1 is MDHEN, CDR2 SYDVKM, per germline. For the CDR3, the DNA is TGTGCCAGCAGTACCTGGGACAGGGTGAACACTGAAGCTTTCTTT. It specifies CASSTWDRVNTEAFF.

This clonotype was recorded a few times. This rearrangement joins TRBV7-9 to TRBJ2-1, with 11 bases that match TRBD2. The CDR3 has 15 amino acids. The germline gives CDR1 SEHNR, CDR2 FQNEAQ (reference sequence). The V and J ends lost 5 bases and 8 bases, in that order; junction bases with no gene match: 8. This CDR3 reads CASSTRLAGWDEQFF. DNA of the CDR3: TGTGCCAGCAGCACTCGACTAGCGGGATGGGATGAGCAGTTCTTC.

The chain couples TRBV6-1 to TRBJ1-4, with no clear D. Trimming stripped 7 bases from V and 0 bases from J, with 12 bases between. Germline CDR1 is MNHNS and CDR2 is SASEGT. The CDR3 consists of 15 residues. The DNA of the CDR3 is TGTGCCAGCATGCACAGTCTTGCAACTAATGAAAAACTGTTTTTT. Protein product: CASMHSLATNEKLFF.

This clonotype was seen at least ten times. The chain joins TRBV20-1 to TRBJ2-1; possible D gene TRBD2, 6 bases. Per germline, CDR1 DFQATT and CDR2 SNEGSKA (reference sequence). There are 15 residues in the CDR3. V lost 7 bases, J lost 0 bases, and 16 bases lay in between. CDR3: CSVMWEASSYNEQFF. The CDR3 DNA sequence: TGCAGTGTTATGTGGGAGGCAAGCTCCTACAATGAGCAGTTCTTC.

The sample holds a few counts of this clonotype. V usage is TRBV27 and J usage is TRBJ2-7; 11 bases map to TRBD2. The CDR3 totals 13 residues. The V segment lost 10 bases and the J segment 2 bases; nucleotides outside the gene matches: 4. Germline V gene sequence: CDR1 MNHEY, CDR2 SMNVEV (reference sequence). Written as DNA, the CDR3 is TGTGCCACCGGACTAGCGGGTGCCTACGAGCAGTACTTC. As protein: CATGLAGAYEQYF.

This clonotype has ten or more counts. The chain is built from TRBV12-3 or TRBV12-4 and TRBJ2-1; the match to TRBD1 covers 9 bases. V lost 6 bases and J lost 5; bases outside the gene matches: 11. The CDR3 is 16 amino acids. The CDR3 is CASSKSDRGINNEQFF. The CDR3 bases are TGTGCCAGCAGCAAATCGGACAGGGGCATTAACAATGAGCAGTTCTTC.

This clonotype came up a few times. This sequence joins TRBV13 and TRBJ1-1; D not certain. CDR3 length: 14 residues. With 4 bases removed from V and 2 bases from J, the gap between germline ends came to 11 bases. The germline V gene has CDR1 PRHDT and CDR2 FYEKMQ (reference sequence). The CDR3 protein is CASSSDTLNTEAFF. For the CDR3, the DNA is TGTGCCAGCAGCTCCGACACTTTAAACACTGAAGCTTTCTTT.

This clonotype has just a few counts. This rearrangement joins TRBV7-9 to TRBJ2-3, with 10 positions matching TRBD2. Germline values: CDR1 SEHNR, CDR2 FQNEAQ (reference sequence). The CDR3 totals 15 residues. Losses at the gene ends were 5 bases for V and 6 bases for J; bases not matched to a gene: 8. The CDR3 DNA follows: TGTGCCAGCAGCAAGAAGCGGGAGGGTTATGATACGCAGTATTTT. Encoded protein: CASSKKREGYDTQYF.

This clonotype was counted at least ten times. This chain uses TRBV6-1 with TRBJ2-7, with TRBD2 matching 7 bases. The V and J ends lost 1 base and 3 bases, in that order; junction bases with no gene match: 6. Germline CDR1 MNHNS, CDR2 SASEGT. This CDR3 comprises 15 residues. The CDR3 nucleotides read TGTGCCAGCAGTGAAGACCAGGGCGGGAGCTACGAGCAGTACTTC. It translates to CASSEDQGGSYEQYF.

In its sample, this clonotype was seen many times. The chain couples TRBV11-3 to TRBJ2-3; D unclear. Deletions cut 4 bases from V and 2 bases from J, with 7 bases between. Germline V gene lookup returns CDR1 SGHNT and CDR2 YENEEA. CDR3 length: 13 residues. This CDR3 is CASSYGYTDTQYF. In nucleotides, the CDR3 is TGTGCCAGCAGCTACGGTTACACAGATACGCAGTATTTT.

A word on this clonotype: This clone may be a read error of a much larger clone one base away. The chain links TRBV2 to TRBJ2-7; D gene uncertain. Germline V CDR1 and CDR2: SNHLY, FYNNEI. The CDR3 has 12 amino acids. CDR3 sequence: CASSETSYEQHF. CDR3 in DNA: TGTGCCAGCAGTGAAACCTCCTACGAGCAGCACTTC.

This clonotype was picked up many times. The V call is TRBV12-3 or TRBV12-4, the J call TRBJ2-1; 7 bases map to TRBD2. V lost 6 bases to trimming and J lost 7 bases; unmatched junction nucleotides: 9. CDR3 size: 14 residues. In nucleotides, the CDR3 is TGTGCCAGCAGCCACGGACTGGGGGGGAATGAGCAGTTCTTC. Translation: CASSHGLGGNEQFF.

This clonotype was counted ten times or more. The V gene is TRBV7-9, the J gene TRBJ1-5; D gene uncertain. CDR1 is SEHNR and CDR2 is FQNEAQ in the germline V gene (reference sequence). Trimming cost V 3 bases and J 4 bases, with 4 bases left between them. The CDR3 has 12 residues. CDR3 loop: CASSLSNQPQHF. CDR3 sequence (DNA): TGTGCCAGCAGCTTGAGTAATCAGCCCCAGCATTTT.

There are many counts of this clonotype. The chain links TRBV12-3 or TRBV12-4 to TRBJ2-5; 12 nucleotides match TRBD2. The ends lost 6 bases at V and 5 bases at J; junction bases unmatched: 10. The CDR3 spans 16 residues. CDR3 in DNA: TGTGCCAGCAGCCCCTCTAGCGGGGGGGCCGTTGAGACCCAGTACTTC. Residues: CASSPSSGGAVETQYF.

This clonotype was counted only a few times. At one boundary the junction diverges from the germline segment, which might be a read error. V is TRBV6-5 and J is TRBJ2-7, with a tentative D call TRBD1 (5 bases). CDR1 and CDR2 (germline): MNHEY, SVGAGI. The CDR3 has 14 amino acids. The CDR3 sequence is CVSSYSTAPYEQYF. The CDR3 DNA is TGTGTCAGCAGTTACTCGACAGCCCCCTACGAGCAGTACTTC.

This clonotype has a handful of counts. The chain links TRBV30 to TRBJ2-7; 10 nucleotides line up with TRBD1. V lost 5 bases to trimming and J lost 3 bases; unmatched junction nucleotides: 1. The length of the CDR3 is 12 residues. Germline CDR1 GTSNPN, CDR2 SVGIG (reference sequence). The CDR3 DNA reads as TGTGCCTGGGGGACAGGGGTCTACGAGCAGTACTTC. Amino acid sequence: CAWGTGVYEQYF.

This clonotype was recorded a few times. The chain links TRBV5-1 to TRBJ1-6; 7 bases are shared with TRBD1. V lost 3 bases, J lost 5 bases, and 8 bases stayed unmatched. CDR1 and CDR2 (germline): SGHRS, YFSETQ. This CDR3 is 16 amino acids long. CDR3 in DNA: TGCGCCAGCAGCTGGAACCTCAGGGGGGATAATTCACCCCTCCACTTT. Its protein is CASSWNLRGDNSPLHF.

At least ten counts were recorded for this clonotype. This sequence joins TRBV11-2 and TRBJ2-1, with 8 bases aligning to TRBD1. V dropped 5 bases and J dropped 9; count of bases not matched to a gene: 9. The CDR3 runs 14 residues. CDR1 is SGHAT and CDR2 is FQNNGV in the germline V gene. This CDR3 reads CASSKISGGTEQFF. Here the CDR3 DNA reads TGTGCCAGCAGCAAGATTTCAGGGGGCACTGAGCAGTTCTTC.

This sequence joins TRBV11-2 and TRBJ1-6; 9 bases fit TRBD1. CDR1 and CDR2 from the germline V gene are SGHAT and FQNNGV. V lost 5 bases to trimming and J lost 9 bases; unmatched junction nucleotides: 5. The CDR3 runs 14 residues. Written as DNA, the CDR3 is TGTGCCAGCAGCCAAGGACAGGGGATTTCACCCCTCCACTTT. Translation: CASSQGQGISPLHF. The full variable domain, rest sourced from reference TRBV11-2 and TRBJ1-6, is EAGVAQSPRYKIIEKRQSVAFWCNPISGHATLYWYQQILGQGPKLLIQFQNNGVVDDSQLPKDRFSAERLKGVDSTLKIQPAKLEDSAVYLCASSQGQGISPLHFGNGTRLTVT.

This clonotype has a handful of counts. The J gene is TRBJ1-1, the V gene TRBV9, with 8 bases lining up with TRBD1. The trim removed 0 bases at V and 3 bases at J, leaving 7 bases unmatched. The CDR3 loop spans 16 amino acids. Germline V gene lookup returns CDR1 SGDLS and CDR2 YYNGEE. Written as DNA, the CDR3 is TGTGCCAGCAGCGTAGTAGTCGCAGGGGGCTACACTGAAGCTTTCTTT. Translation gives CASSVVVAGGYTEAFF.

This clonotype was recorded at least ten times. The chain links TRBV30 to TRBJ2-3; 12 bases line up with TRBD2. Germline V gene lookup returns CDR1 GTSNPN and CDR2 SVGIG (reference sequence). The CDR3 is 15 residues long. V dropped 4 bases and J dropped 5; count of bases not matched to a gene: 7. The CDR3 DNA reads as TGTGCCTGGACACGGACTAGCGGGGTCAGAGATACGCAGTATTTT. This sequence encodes CAWTRTSGVRDTQYF.

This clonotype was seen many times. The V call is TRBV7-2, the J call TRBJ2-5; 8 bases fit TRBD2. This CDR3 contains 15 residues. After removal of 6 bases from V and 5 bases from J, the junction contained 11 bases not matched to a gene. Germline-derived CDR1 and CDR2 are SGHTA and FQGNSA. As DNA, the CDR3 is TGTGCCAGCAGACGACCGGGGGGGCCTCAGGAGACCCAGTACTTC. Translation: CASRRPGGPQETQYF. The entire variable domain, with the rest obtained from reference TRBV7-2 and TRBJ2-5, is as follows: GAGVSQSPSNKVTEKGKDVELRCDPISGHTALYWYRQSLGQGLEFLIYFQGNSAPDKSGLPSDRFSAERTGGSVSTLTIQRTQQEDSAVYLCASRRPGGPQETQYFGPGTRLLVL.

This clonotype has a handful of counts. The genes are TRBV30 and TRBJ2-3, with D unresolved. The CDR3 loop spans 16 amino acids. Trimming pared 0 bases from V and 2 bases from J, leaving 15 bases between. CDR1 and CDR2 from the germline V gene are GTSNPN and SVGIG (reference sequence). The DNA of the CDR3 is TGTGCCTGGAGTGTAGTCCCGATAAGACCCACAGATACGCAGTATTTT. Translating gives CAWSVVPIRPTDTQYF.